A selection of T cell receptor beta chains follows, all from one sample in a study of CD4 and CD8 cells across lung adenocarcinoma regions. In TCRdb, the PCR reads were re-called with MiXCR into one record per CDR3 protein. Among about 12,000 distinct CDR3 sequences listed, 47% were seen once. The sample was CD8+ T cells from the margin of a lung tumor. These receptors originate from a male donor with lung adenocarcinoma. The CD4 and CD8 labels of this study may be unreliable. CDR3s include the opening cysteine and the closing phenylalanine or tryptophan. The D gene is left open where the match is weak. Clone sizes are given selectively: once, few, many, or a class where the clone is expanded.

v_call: TRBV18
clone_size: few
j_call: TRBJ2-1
d_call: TRBD2
cdr3_length: 17
cdr3_nt: TGTGCCAGCTCACCGGACTTACTAGCGGGGTACCACAATGAGCAGTTCTTC
cdr3_aa: CASSPDLLAGYHNEQFF

v_call: TRBV28
clone_size: .
j_call: TRBJ2-3
d_call: TRBD2
cdr3_length: 15
cdr3_nt: TGTGCCAGCAGTTTCGGCCTAGCGGGTGGTGATACGCAGTATTTT
cdr3_aa: CASSFGLAGGDTQYF

v_call: TRBV6-1
clone_size: many
j_call: TRBJ2-1
d_call: TRBD2
cdr3_length: 15
cdr3_nt: TGTGCCAGCAGTAGCGGGAGAGCCGCCTACAATGAGCAGTTCTTC
cdr3_aa: CASSSGRAAYNEQFF

v_call: TRBV6-8
clone_size: medium-sized
j_call: TRBJ1-4
d_call: .
cdr3_length: 18
cdr3_nt: TGTGCCAGCAGTTACGGCACAGGCCCCCCGGAGACTAATGAAAAACTGTTTTTT
cdr3_aa: CASSYGTGPPETNEKLFF

v_call: TRBV4-1
clone_size: once
j_call: TRBJ2-5
d_call: .
cdr3_length: 15
cdr3_nt: TGCGCCAGCAGCCCTCAGGACGGGTACCAAGAGACCCAGTACTTC
cdr3_aa: CASSPQDGYQETQYF

v_call: TRBV27
clone_size: medium-sized
j_call: TRBJ2-3
d_call: .
cdr3_length: 13
cdr3_nt: TGTGCCAGCCGGGACACGGGGACAGATACGCAGTATTTT
cdr3_aa: CASRDTGTDTQYF

v_call: TRBV6-5
clone_size: many
j_call: TRBJ2-1
d_call: TRBD1
cdr3_length: 16
cdr3_nt: TGTGCCAGCAGTTTTCGCGGGACAGGTTCCTACAATGAGCAGTTCTTC
cdr3_aa: CASSFRGTGSYNEQFF

v_call: TRBV30
clone_size: .
j_call: TRBJ2-1
d_call: .
cdr3_length: 12
cdr3_nt: TGTGCCTGGAGTGTTCAAGCGTATGAGCAGTTCTTC
cdr3_aa: CAWSVQAYEQFF

v_call: TRBV6-1
clone_size: .
j_call: TRBJ1-4
d_call: .
cdr3_length: 14
cdr3_nt: TGTGCCAGCGCTGAGGGCCCTTTTAATGAAAAACTGTTTTTT
cdr3_aa: CASAEGPFNEKLFF

v_call: TRBV27
clone_size: .
j_call: TRBJ2-3
d_call: .
cdr3_length: 15
cdr3_nt: TGTGCCAGGGGCTGGGGGGGCCGTGGCACAGAGACCCAGTATTTT
cdr3_aa: CARGWGGRGTETQYF

v_call: TRBV6-2/TRBV6-3
clone_size: many
j_call: TRBJ1-2
d_call: TRBD1
cdr3_length: 13
cdr3_nt: TGTGCCAGCAACAGGGACAGTTCGTATGGCTACACCTTC
cdr3_aa: CASNRDSSYGYTF

v_call: TRBV6-1
clone_size: once
j_call: TRBJ2-5
d_call: TRBD1
cdr3_length: 14
cdr3_nt: TGTGCCAGCAGTAGACAGGGATCGGGCAATGAGCAGTACTTC
cdr3_aa: CASSRQGSGNEQYF

v_call: TRBV9
clone_size: .
j_call: TRBJ1-2
d_call: .
cdr3_length: 15
cdr3_nt: TGTGCCAGCAGCGTAGGGACAGCAGTCAACTATGGCTACACCTTC
cdr3_aa: CASSVGTAVNYGYTF

v_call: TRBV7-8
clone_size: medium-sized
j_call: TRBJ2-7
d_call: .
cdr3_length: 13
cdr3_nt: TGTGCCAGCAGCTTAGCGGAGTTCAATGAGCAGTACTTC
cdr3_aa: CASSLAEFNEQYF

v_call: TRBV11-3
clone_size: .
j_call: TRBJ2-7
d_call: .
cdr3_length: 15
cdr3_nt: TGTGCCAGCAGCTTAGAAGGAGCGTCCTACAATGAGCAGTACTTC
cdr3_aa: CASSLEGASYNEQYF

v_call: TRBV25-1
clone_size: .
j_call: TRBJ2-3
d_call: TRBD2
cdr3_length: 21
cdr3_nt: TGTGCCAGCAGTGAATATCCGCGGCTGGCGGGAGGGGGGGGGAGGACAGAGACGCAGTATTTC
cdr3_aa: CASSEYPRLAGGGGRTETQYF

v_call: TRBV12-3/TRBV12-4
clone_size: .
j_call: TRBJ2-4
d_call: .
cdr3_length: 15
cdr3_nt: TGTGCCAGCACCCTGGGCCTGTGGGCCGAAGACACGCAGTACTTC
cdr3_aa: CASTLGLWAEDTQYF

v_call: TRBV20-1
clone_size: .
j_call: TRBJ2-1
d_call: TRBD2
cdr3_length: 14
cdr3_nt: TGCAGTGCTAGACTAGCGGCCTCCTACAATGAGCAGTTCTTC
cdr3_aa: CSARLAASYNEQFF

v_call: TRBV7-6
clone_size: .
j_call: TRBJ2-3
d_call: .
cdr3_length: 15
cdr3_nt: TGTGCCAGCAGCCGGACTATCCTAGACACAGATACGCAGTATTTT
cdr3_aa: CASSRTILDTDTQYF

v_call: TRBV6-1
clone_size: .
j_call: TRBJ2-5
d_call: TRBD1
cdr3_length: 13
cdr3_nt: TGTGCCAGCACCGGGACAGTCCGTGAGACCCAGTACTTC
cdr3_aa: CASTGTVRETQYF

v_call: TRBV6-6
clone_size: medium-sized
j_call: TRBJ2-1
d_call: TRBD2
cdr3_length: 20
cdr3_nt: TGTGCCAGCAGATCTCCCTCTGGACTAGCGGGGTCGAGCTCCTACAATGAGCAGTTCTTC
cdr3_aa: CASRSPSGLAGSSSYNEQFF

v_call: TRBV6-1
clone_size: few
j_call: TRBJ1-2
d_call: .
cdr3_length: 13
cdr3_nt: TGTGCCAGCAGTGAAGCCATCTATTATGGCTACACCTTC
cdr3_aa: CASSEAIYYGYTF

v_call: TRBV10-3
clone_size: .
j_call: TRBJ2-5
d_call: .
cdr3_length: 15
cdr3_nt: TGTGGCACGGGACCCGGGGGGCGTGACCCAGATACCCAGTACTTC
cdr3_aa: CGTGPGGRDPDTQYF

v_call: TRBV27
clone_size: .
j_call: TRBJ2-5
d_call: .
cdr3_length: 17
cdr3_nt: TGTGCCAGCAGTGCGGGGCTCGCGGGCGGGGGCACAGATACCCAGTACTTC
cdr3_aa: CASSAGLAGGGTDTQYF

v_call: TRBV6-1
clone_size: .
j_call: TRBJ2-1
d_call: TRBD2
cdr3_length: 18
cdr3_nt: TGTGCCAGCAGTGACTGGCGGGCGACTAGCCAGACCTACAATGAGCAGTTCTTC
cdr3_aa: CASSDWRATSQTYNEQFF

v_call: TRBV6-2/TRBV6-3
clone_size: many
j_call: TRBJ2-1
d_call: TRBD2
cdr3_length: 15
cdr3_nt: TGTGCCAGCAGTTCAGGCGGGAGGGTGAGCAATGAGCAGTTCTTC
cdr3_aa: CASSSGGRVSNEQFF

v_call: TRBV6-5
clone_size: many
j_call: TRBJ2-7
d_call: .
cdr3_length: 10
cdr3_nt: TGTGCCAGCAGGGACTACGAGCAGTACTTC
cdr3_aa: CASRDYEQYF

v_call: TRBV6-1
clone_size: .
j_call: TRBJ2-5
d_call: .
cdr3_length: 18
cdr3_nt: .
cdr3_aa: CASSEWATGSGGVETQYF

v_call: TRBV10-3
clone_size: .
j_call: TRBJ2-5
d_call: .
cdr3_length: 15
cdr3_nt: TGTGCCGTGGCGGGCGGGGGCCGTGACGCAGAGACCCAGTACTTC
cdr3_aa: CAVAGGGRDAETQYF

v_call: TRBV6-1
clone_size: .
j_call: TRBJ2-6
d_call: .
cdr3_length: 15
cdr3_nt: TGTGCCAGCACCCCGAGACACTCTGGGGCCAACGTCCTGACTTTC
cdr3_aa: CASTPRHSGANVLTF

v_call: TRBV10-2
clone_size: few
j_call: TRBJ2-3
d_call: .
cdr3_length: 15
cdr3_nt: TGCGCCAGCAGTGAGGTGGTAGCGGGCACAGATACGCAGTATTTT
cdr3_aa: CASSEVVAGTDTQYF

v_call: TRBV6-1
clone_size: .
j_call: TRBJ2-3
d_call: .
cdr3_length: 14
cdr3_nt: TGTGCCAGCAGTGTAGCTGGGAGAACCGATGAGCAGTATTTT
cdr3_aa: CASSVAGRTDEQYF

v_call: TRBV6-5
clone_size: .
j_call: TRBJ1-4
d_call: TRBD1
cdr3_length: 15
cdr3_nt: TGTGCCAGCAGTTACACGACAGGGGAAAATGAAAAACTGTTTTTT
cdr3_aa: CASSYTTGENEKLFF

v_call: TRBV7-8
clone_size: .
j_call: TRBJ2-6
d_call: TRBD2
cdr3_length: 18
cdr3_nt: TGTGCCAGCAGCGAGACGGGACTAGACCTCTCTGGGGCCAACGTCCTGACTTTC
cdr3_aa: CASSETGLDLSGANVLTF

v_call: TRBV27
clone_size: .
j_call: TRBJ2-1
d_call: .
cdr3_length: 11
cdr3_nt: TGTGCCAGCGGACCTTACAATGAGCAGTTCTTC
cdr3_aa: CASGPYNEQFF

v_call: TRBV6-1
clone_size: .
j_call: TRBJ2-3
d_call: TRBD1
cdr3_length: 17
cdr3_nt: TGTGCCAGCGGACAGGGCCTACCGGCTGTGAGCACCGATACGCAGTATTTT
cdr3_aa: CASGQGLPAVSTDTQYF

v_call: TRBV27
clone_size: many
j_call: TRBJ2-2
d_call: .
cdr3_length: 14
cdr3_nt: TGTGCCAGCAGTACATCCCCGAACACCGGGGAGCTGTTTTTT
cdr3_aa: CASSTSPNTGELFF

v_call: TRBV4-3
clone_size: .
j_call: TRBJ2-7
d_call: .
cdr3_length: 17
cdr3_nt: TGCGCCAGCAGCCAATACCCCCCGGGAAGCTCCTACAATGAGCAGTACTTC
cdr3_aa: CASSQYPPGSSYNEQYF